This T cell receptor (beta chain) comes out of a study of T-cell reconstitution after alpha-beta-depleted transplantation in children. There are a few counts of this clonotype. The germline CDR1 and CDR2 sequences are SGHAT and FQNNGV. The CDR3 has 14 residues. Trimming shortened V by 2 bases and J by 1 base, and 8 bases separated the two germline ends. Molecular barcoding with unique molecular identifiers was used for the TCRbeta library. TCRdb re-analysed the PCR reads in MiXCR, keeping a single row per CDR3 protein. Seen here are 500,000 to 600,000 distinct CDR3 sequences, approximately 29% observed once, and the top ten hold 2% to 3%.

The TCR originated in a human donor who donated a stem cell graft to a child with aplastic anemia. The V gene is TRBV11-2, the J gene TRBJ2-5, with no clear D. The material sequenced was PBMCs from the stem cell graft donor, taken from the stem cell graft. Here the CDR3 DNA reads TGTGCCAGCAGCTTAAGTTCCATCCAAGAGACCCAGTACTTC. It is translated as CASSLSSIQETQYF.